One and the same sample provided the 19 T cell receptor beta chains below, sequenced in a study of regulatory T cells in long-lasting Graves disease. Time point here: newly diagnosed GD, antithyroid drugs for less than 3 months. With RNA extracted from PBMCs as input, the TCR library was made. Arm-PCR of CDR3 regions and iRepertoire HTBI primers were the basis on which TCR beta libraries were built. TCRdb analysed the multiplex PCR reads with MiXCR anew, one entry per CDR3 protein. The profile shows 350,000 to 450,000 distinct CDR3 sequences, over 12% of them singletons. A further study also used this sample, focusing on T cells in Graves' hyperthyroidism and ophthalmopathy.

Sequencing used peripheral blood mononuclear cells (PBMCs), obtained at new diagnosis, from a patient treated with antithyroid drugs. The origin of the receptors is a woman aged 40 to 50 with Graves disease.

V is TRBV27 and J is TRBJ2-5, with D possibly being TRBD2 (7 bases). Germline V lookup: CDR1 MNHEY, CDR2 SMNVEV (reference sequence). V was clipped by 10 bases and J by 6 bases, with 24 bases between them. The CDR3 is made up of 15 amino acids. The CDR3 DNA is TGTGCCATCTCACCCCGAACTAGGGGGGGAAAGACCCAGTACTTC. It yields the protein CAISPRTRGGKTQYF.

The chain has TRBV10-3 and TRBJ2-6, with TRBD1 identical over 10 bases. The trim removed 6 bases at V and 4 bases at J, leaving 9 bases unmatched. Per germline, CDR1 ENHRY and CDR2 SYGVKD. There are 17 residues in the CDR3. In DNA, the CDR3 is TGTGCCATCAGCGCCGGGACAGGGGTAGTAGGGGCCAACGTCCTGACTTTC. Translation gives CAISAGTGVVGANVLTF.

This clonotype has at least ten counts. The V call is TRBV11-2, the J call TRBJ2-7, with no clear D. V dropped 3 bases and J dropped 0 bases, with 6 bases sitting between them. The germline gives CDR1 SGHAT, CDR2 FQNNGV. There are 13 residues in the CDR3. The CDR3 region is CASSLGFSYEQYF. As DNA, the CDR3 is TGTGCCAGCAGCTTGGGGTTCTCCTACGAGCAGTACTTC. Variable domain in full (rest from reference TRBV11-2 and TRBJ2-7): EAGVAQSPRYKIIEKRQSVAFWCNPISGHATLYWYQQILGQGPKLLIQFQNNGVVDDSQLPKDRFSAERLKGVDSTLKIQPAKLEDSAVYLCASSLGFSYEQYFGPGTRLTVT.

This clonotype occurred many times. The CDR3 sequence: CASSPLAGGTTRETQYF. DNA of the CDR3: TGTGCCAGCAGTCCTCTAGCGGGAGGGACCACAAGAGAGACCCAGTACTTC. The rearrangement uses TRBV12-3 or TRBV12-4 and TRBJ2-5, with 12 bases fitting TRBD2. The CDR3 has 17 residues. Trimming took 5 bases from V and 4 from J; bases not matched to a gene: 11.

This clonotype was seen ten or more times. The V gene is TRBV7-9, the J gene TRBJ2-1; 8 bases map to TRBD1. This CDR3 is 14 amino acids long. Per the germline V gene, CDR1 is SEHNR and CDR2 is FQNEAQ (reference sequence). The ends lost 5 bases at V and 8 bases at J; junction bases unmatched: 8. CDR3 region: CASSPSYRGDEQFF. CDR3 nucleotides: TGTGCCAGCAGCCCATCCTACAGGGGGGATGAGCAGTTCTTC.

This clonotype was counted a few times. The V and J genes are TRBV6-2 or TRBV6-3 and TRBJ2-3; TRBD2 agrees at 7 bases. This CDR3 contains 13 residues. The germline V gene encodes CDR1 MNHEY and CDR2 SVGEGT. V was pared by 5 bases and J by 4 bases, with 3 bases of the junction left unmatched. The DNA for the CDR3 is TGTGCCAGCAGTCCCGCGGGAGCAGATACGCAGTATTTT. It encodes CASSPAGADTQYF.

The genes are TRBV3-1 and TRBJ2-7; 8 nucleotides align to TRBD1. J was trimmed by 4 bases and V by 3 bases; bases with no gene match: 8. CDR1 is LGHDT, CDR2 YNNKEL, per germline (reference sequence). CDR3 length: 15 amino acids. The CDR3 nucleotides are TGTGCCAGCAGCCACGTTTACAGGGGGACGTACGAGCAGTACTTC. It codes for CASSHVYRGTYEQYF.

This clonotype was recorded at least ten times. The rearrangement uses TRBV29-1 and TRBJ2-3; maybe TRBD2 (7 bases). The V gene lost 7 bases and the J gene lost 3 bases, with 14 bases spanning the gap. From germline, CDR1 is SQVTM and CDR2 ANQGSEA. The CDR3 runs 13 residues. CDR3 in amino acids: CSGWTRGTDTQYF. The CDR3, as DNA: TGCAGCGGCTGGACTAGGGGGACAGATACGCAGTATTTT.

This clonotype was seen at least ten times. J is TRBJ2-3 and V is TRBV15; D not certain. The germline V gene has CDR1 LNHNV and CDR2 YYDKDF (reference sequence). This CDR3 is built from 13 residues. Trimming removed 1 base at V and 2 bases at J, with 4 bases between. CDR3 sequence (DNA): TGTGCCACCAGCAGAGCTAACACAGATACGCAGTATTTT. It encodes CATSRANTDTQYF.

The chain recombines TRBV7-6 with TRBJ2-2; 7 bases match TRBD2. Germline V lookup: CDR1 SGHVS, CDR2 FNYEAQ. Unmatched junction bases numbered 11, after V lost 1 base and J lost 3 bases. The CDR3 has 18 amino acids. The CDR3 reads CASSLDRRGGSYTGELFF. DNA of the CDR3: TGTGCCAGCAGCTTAGACCGTCGGGGCGGGAGTTACACCGGGGAGCTGTTTTTT.

This clonotype has at least ten counts. The rearrangement links TRBV12-3 or TRBV12-4 to TRBJ2-1, with 8 positions matching TRBD2. The CDR3 sequence is 17 residues long. V dropped 1 base and J dropped 4; count of bases not matched to a gene: 9. The CDR3, as DNA: TGTGCCAGCAGTTTAGTTAGGGTAGCGGGAACTTACAATGAGCAGTTCTTC. Its translation: CASSLVRVAGTYNEQFF.

This clonotype was seen many times. The chain links TRBV11-2 to TRBJ2-2, with a tentative D call TRBD1 (5 bases). The CDR3 is 12 amino acids. Germline values: CDR1 SGHAT, CDR2 FQNNGV. The V gene lost 5 bases and the J gene lost 8 bases, with 9 bases spanning the gap. This CDR3 is CASSPQGGELFF. The CDR3 DNA reads as TGTGCCAGCAGCCCCCAGGGTGGGGAGCTGTTTTTT.

The V call is TRBV6-5, the J call TRBJ1-1; D is undetermined. The CDR3 has 16 amino acids. Between the trimmed V and J ends, which lost 0 bases and 1 base, there was a span of 12 bases. Germline CDR1 reads MNHEY; CDR2 reads SVGAGI. The CDR3 DNA follows: TGTGCCAGCAGTTACTCGATAAGGGCAGCGAACACTGAAGCTTTCTTT. The encoded protein is CASSYSIRAANTEAFF.

This clonotype was observed at least ten times. The V gene is TRBV28, the J gene TRBJ1-2; TRBD1 is a possible D gene (5 bases). There are 13 residues in the CDR3. Trimming took 5 bases from V and 8 from J, leaving 15 bases between them. The germline gives CDR1 MDHEN, CDR2 SYDVKM. CDR3 nucleotide sequence: TGTGCCAGCAGTCCTCCGGGGCAGGGCGGCTACACCTTC. It encodes CASSPPGQGGYTF.

This clonotype occurred many times. V usage is TRBV2 and J usage is TRBJ2-7; D remains unclear. With 4 bases removed from V and 2 bases from J, the gap between germline ends came to 12 bases. There are 14 residues in the CDR3. Germline V CDR1 and CDR2: SNHLY, FYNNEI. CDR3 sequence reads: CASSGSGNPYEQYF. In nucleotides, the CDR3 is TGTGCCAGCAGTGGGTCTGGGAACCCCTACGAGCAGTACTTC.

This clonotype was detected only a few times. The CDR3 sequence is CASSFHRKNHEQYF. As DNA, the CDR3 is TGTGCCAGCAGCTTCCACAGGAAAAATCACGAGCAGTACTTC. This chain connects TRBV7-9 to TRBJ2-7; D may be TRBD1 (5 bases). The CDR3 length is 14 residues. Trimming stripped 3 bases from V and 5 bases from J, with 14 bases between. Germline V gene sequence: CDR1 SEHNR, CDR2 FQNEAQ (reference sequence).

This clonotype was picked up many times. V usage is TRBV11-2 and J usage is TRBJ2-5, with D perhaps matching TRBD1 or TRBD2 (5 bases each). CDR3 length: 15 amino acids. CDR1 is SGHAT and CDR2 is FQNNGV in the germline V gene. The V end was cut by 6 bases, the J end by 5 bases, with 19 bases between. The CDR3 nucleotides read TGTGCCAGCAGAGCCGGGACCCACGTGGGGGAGACCCAGTACTTC. Translation gives CASRAGTHVGETQYF.

This clonotype was counted ten times or more. This chain uses TRBV7-6 with TRBJ2-1, with TRBD1 matching over 9 bases. CDR1 is SGHVS, CDR2 FNYEAQ, per germline. The junction had 3 bases not matched to a gene; V was cut back by 2 bases and J by 4 bases. The CDR3 extends over 15 amino acids. CDR3 coding DNA: TGTGCCAGCAGCTTATTCGGGACAGGGTACAATGAGCAGTTCTTC. Protein product: CASSLFGTGYNEQFF.

The chain carries TRBV3-1 and TRBJ2-3; 7 bases agree with TRBD2. Germline CDR1 LGHDT, CDR2 YNNKEL (reference sequence). The CDR3 contains 20 residues. Trimming at V came to 0 bases and at J to 2 bases, leaving 17 bases not matched to a gene. This CDR3 is CASSQDLVSGLNPLTDTQYF. CDR3 in DNA: TGTGCCAGCAGCCAAGATTTGGTTAGCGGGTTAAATCCCCTCACAGATACGCAGTATTTT.